This T cell receptor beta chain came from a study of T cell clonotyping in hematopoietic cell transplantation (dated by TCRdb to the early 2020s). Regarding the study in general: A total of 135 blood samples were collected in the study from about 40 consecutive transplant recipients and their related donors. Recruitment of patients was conducted between late 2015 and January 2017, and follow-up was continued until late 2020 or death.

This clone was detected only a few times. It has no known antigen specificity. No much larger clonotype is one base removed from it; base qualities were not supplied. Findings and caveats that apply to the study as a whole: Overlap with donor repertoires was found for only a small fraction of recipient repertoires, with over 95% found to appear de novo at the given depth. Broader posttransplant TCR repertoire diversity was predicted by donor and pretransplant recipient Inverse Simpson Index values. The sample size was limited and the cells went unsorted, which meant the CD4 and CD8 repertoire contributions could not be told apart. A decrease in recipient TCR diversity was observed after transplant, and a progressive increase in pathologically expanded clonotypes was seen from day 30 to day 180.

The immunoSEQ assay, a bias-controlled multiplex PCR with V- and J-specific primers, was used to amplify TCR beta CDR3 regions from genomic DNA. A proprietary barcode and Illumina adapter sequences were added to the CDR3 amplicons in a second PCR step. An Illumina MiSeq instrument was used to sequence the CDR3 libraries. Per the authors' processing: Export and quality control were handled in immunoSEQ Analyzer 3.0, while downstream analyses relied on R Bioconductor and Immunarch. Repertoire metrics were calculated using only productive rearrangements within the normalized downsampled data set. In the normalized cohort, clonotypes with more than 5 templates were defined as pathologically expanded. The Inverse Simpson Index was used to measure repertoire diversity. CMV-specificity analyses were carried out on the non-normalized data set to capture all clonotypes. Imported from immuneACCESS, the table was reduced by TCRdb to in-frame sequences with V and J called. These copies leave out some clones; in studies compared against another copy, an unresolved V gene accounts for under half, and the cause of the remainder is not known. That table supplies the V and J calls and clone size; D and trimming were determined from the DNA. Within this sample are roughly 9,800 clones, with about half of them counted one time only. The ten largest clones represent roughly 13% of the sample.

V is clipped by 2 bases and J by 5 bases, and the sequence between their germline boundaries is 17 bases long. The CDR3 goes from the cysteine to the phenylalanine over 15 residues. Of the read, only the CDR3 DNA is kept; its 45 bases are in frame from base 1. CDR1 and CDR2 are read off the germline V gene as SGHRS and YFSETQ. The sample's time point label, decoded: 100 days after allo-HCT. Blood from recipients was drawn about 28 days before transplant and again at days 30, 100 and 180 after transplant. Nuclei Lysis Solution was used to extract genomic DNA from fresh or cryopreserved unfractionated peripheral blood mononuclear cells.

The sample here was peripheral blood mononuclear cells, taken 100 days after allogeneic stem cell transplant. The chain was built from TRBV5-1 and TRBJ2-7, with TRBD2 as a weak D call on 5 bases. This TCR came from a female patient aged 50-65 years who had an allogeneic stem cell transplant from an unrelated donor, so the T cells may come from the graft donor. Some clones in this sample may be carry-over from other donors' samples. Here the CDR3 is given as CASSLGNAAGDEQYF. The nucleotides read TGCGCCAGCAGCTTAGGGAATGCGGCGGGTGACGAGCAGTACTTC.